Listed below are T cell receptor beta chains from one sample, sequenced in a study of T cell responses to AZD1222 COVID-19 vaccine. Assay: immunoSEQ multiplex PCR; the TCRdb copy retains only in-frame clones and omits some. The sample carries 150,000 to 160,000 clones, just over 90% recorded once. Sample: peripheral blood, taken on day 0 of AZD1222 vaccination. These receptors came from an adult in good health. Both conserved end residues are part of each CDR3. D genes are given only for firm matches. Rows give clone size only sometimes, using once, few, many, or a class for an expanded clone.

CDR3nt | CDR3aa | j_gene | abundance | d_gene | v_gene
TGCGCCAGCAGCCAAGGCCGATCTGTTACGTCCGGGGAGCTGTTTTTT | CASSQGRSVTSGELFF | TRBJ2-2 | - | - | TRBV4-3
TGTGCCAGCAGTTTAAGCGGGAGGGTCTTTTTCGGTTTTTATGAGCAGTTCTTC | CASSLSGRVFFGFYEQFF | TRBJ2-1 | - | TRBD2 | TRBV28
TGTGCCAGCAGTGTAGGGATCAATTCACCCCTCCACTTT | CASSVGINSPLHF | TRBJ1-6 | - | - | TRBV28
TGCAGCGTTGGCCCCCGACAGTCTGGCACTGAAGCTTTCTTT | CSVGPRQSGTEAFF | TRBJ1-1 | - | - | TRBV29-1
TGTGCCAGCAGCTTAGAAGGGCGCGGCTATGGCTACACCTTC | CASSLEGRGYGYTF | TRBJ1-2 | - | - | TRBV7-8
TGCAGTGCTAGTTCAAGGTCTAGCAATCAGCCCCAGCATTTT | CSASSRSSNQPQHF | TRBJ1-5 | - | - | TRBV20-1
TGTGCCAGCAGCTTAGGGGGCAAGGCTAACTATGGCTACACCTTC | CASSLGGKANYGYTF | TRBJ1-2 | - | - | TRBV7-2
TGTGCCAGTAGTCCGGACAGGGCTAATGAAAAACTGTTTTTT | CASSPDRANEKLFF | TRBJ1-4 | few | TRBD1 | TRBV19
TGTGCCAGCAGTTACAAGGGCCGGTCCTTCGAGCAGTACTTC | CASSYKGRSFEQYF | TRBJ2-7 | once | - | TRBV6-5
TGTGCCAGTAGTGCGACAGGATACGAGCAGTACTTC | CASSATGYEQYF | TRBJ2-7 | - | - | TRBV19
TGTGCCATCAGTGAGTGGCAGGATTACGAGCAGTACTTC | CAISEWQDYEQYF | TRBJ2-7 | - | - | TRBV10-3
TGTGCCAGCAGTTTCTCCCCAGATTATAATTCACCCCTCCACTTT | CASSFSPDYNSPLHF | TRBJ1-6 | - | - | TRBV11-2
TGTGCCAGCAGTCCTCGACAGGAACGCTCTGGAAACACCATATATTTT | CASSPRQERSGNTIYF | TRBJ1-3 | - | - | TRBV27
TGTGCCAGCAGCTTGTATGACAGGAGCTCTGGAAACACCATATATTTT | CASSLYDRSSGNTIYF | TRBJ1-3 | - | - | TRBV5-6
TGCGCCAGCCGGCGGTCTAGCGGGAGCACAGATACGCAGTATTTT | CASRRSSGSTDTQYF | TRBJ2-3 | - | TRBD2 | TRBV5-1
TGTGCCAGCAGTTCCCTGGGAGGGGGCCCACTGTTTTTT | CASSSLGGGPLFF | TRBJ1-4 | once | TRBD1 | TRBV27
TGCGCCAGCAGCCCGGACAGGGGAGCGGCCTACGAGCAGTACTTC | CASSPDRGAAYEQYF | TRBJ2-7 | once | TRBD1 | TRBV4-3
TGTGCCAGCAGCTTGGATGGGCCTAGCGGGAGTTTGGATGAGCAGTTCTTC | CASSLDGPSGSLDEQFF | TRBJ2-1 | - | TRBD2 | TRBV5-4
TGTGCCAGCAGCCCCCTCGTCGGGACAGGGACTACCTACAATGAGCAGTTCTTC | CASSPLVGTGTTYNEQFF | TRBJ2-1 | - | TRBD1 | TRBV5-4
TGCGCCAGCAGCTTGACGGGAGGTGAGGTGACCCAGTACTTC | CASSLTGGEVTQYF | TRBJ2-5 | - | TRBD2 | TRBV5-1
TGTGCCAGCAGCCAGCAAGGAGCGGGAAGGGGAGAGACCCAGTACTTC | CASSQQGAGRGETQYF | TRBJ2-5 | - | TRBD2 | TRBV3-1/TRBV3-2
TGTGCCAGTAGCAATCTAAGGGGACTAGCGGAAAAGCACCACAATGAGCAGTTCTTC | CASSNLRGLAEKHHNEQFF | TRBJ2-1 | - | TRBD2 | TRBV19
TGTGCCAGCAGCTTAAACCCGTCCTACGAGCAGTACTTC | CASSLNPSYEQYF | TRBJ2-7 | - | - | TRBV7-2
TGTGCCAGCAGGGGAATAGTAGCAATAACCGGGGAGCTGTTTTTT | CASRGIVAITGELFF | TRBJ2-2 | - | - | TRBV28
TGTGCCAGCAGCTTAAGGCCAGAATATGGCTACACCTTC | CASSLRPEYGYTF | TRBJ1-2 | once | - | TRBV7-2
TGTGCCAGCAGTACTAGCGGGGCATACAATGAGCAGTTCTTC | CASSTSGAYNEQFF | TRBJ2-1 | - | TRBD2 | TRBV9
TGTGCCAGCAGGAGAGTCGCTGGACTAGCGGGAGTCCGTCAAGAGACCCAGTACTTC | CASRRVAGLAGVRQETQYF | TRBJ2-5 | - | TRBD2 | TRBV28
TGTGCCAGCAGCCAAGGGGTTTCGGGAGGCTACACCTTC | CASSQGVSGGYTF | TRBJ1-2 | - | - | TRBV3-1/TRBV3-2
TGCGCCAGCAGCTTAGGGGGGCCGGGAGGAAACACCATATATTTT | CASSLGGPGGNTIYF | TRBJ1-3 | - | - | TRBV5-1
TGTGCCAGCAGCTTGAAAGCGGGGTCGTCCTACGAGCAGTACTTC | CASSLKAGSSYEQYF | TRBJ2-7 | - | TRBD2 | TRBV28
TGTGCCAGCAGCCCCCGGGACAGCAATCAGCCCCAGCATTTT | CASSPRDSNQPQHF | TRBJ1-5 | once | - | TRBV4-2
TGTGCCAGTAGCCCGGACATGTCCTATGGCTACACCTTC | CASSPDMSYGYTF | TRBJ1-2 | - | - | TRBV19
TGTGCCAGCAACGACGGGCTAGCGGGTTTCGACGAGCAGTACTTC | CASNDGLAGFDEQYF | TRBJ2-7 | few | TRBD2 | TRBV5-4
TGTGCCAGCAGTCTGAATCCGGGACAGGGGACAAATCAGCCCCAGCATTTT | CASSLNPGQGTNQPQHF | TRBJ1-5 | - | TRBD1 | TRBV2
TGTGCCAGCAGATTATCCGGGACAGGGTTTTACGAGCAGTACTTC | CASRLSGTGFYEQYF | TRBJ2-7 | once | TRBD1 | TRBV28
TGTGCCAGCCGTCTTTTTGGGAGCTCCTACGAGCAGTACTTC | CASRLFGSSYEQYF | TRBJ2-7 | - | - | TRBV7-2
TGCAGCGTTTCAAGGGGCGGGAGCTCCTACAATGAGCAGTTCTTC | CSVSRGGSSYNEQFF | TRBJ2-1 | - | TRBD2 | TRBV29-1
TGTGCCAGCAGTTTATGGGCTAGCGGGAGTGATACGCAGTATTTT | CASSLWASGSDTQYF | TRBJ2-3 | - | TRBD2 | TRBV28
TGTGCCAGCAGTAGAGAGATCCAAGAGACCCAGTACTTC | CASSREIQETQYF | TRBJ2-5 | - | - | TRBV2
TGTGCCAGCAGCAGGAGGGTTGAGGGGTTGGGTGAAAAACTGTTTTTT | CASSRRVEGLGEKLFF | TRBJ1-4 | - | - | TRBV5-6
TGTGCCAGCAGACGACTAGTCGATACTAACACCGGGGAGCTGTTTTTT | CASRRLVDTNTGELFF | TRBJ2-2 | - | - | TRBV7-9
TGTGCCAGCAGCGTCCTGGACAGGGCTGAAAAACTGTTTTTT | CASSVLDRAEKLFF | TRBJ1-4 | - | TRBD1 | TRBV9